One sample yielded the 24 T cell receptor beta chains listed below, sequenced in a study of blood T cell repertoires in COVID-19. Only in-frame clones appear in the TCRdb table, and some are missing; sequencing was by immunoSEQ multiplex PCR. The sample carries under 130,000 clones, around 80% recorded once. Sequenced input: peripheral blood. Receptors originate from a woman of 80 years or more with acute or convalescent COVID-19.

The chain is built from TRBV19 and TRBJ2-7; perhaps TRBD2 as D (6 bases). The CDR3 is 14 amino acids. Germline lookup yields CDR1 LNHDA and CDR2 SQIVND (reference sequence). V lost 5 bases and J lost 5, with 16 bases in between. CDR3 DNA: TGTGCCAGTAGTCCGGGACTGACAGTCGACGAGCAGTACTTC. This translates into CASSPGLTVDEQYF.

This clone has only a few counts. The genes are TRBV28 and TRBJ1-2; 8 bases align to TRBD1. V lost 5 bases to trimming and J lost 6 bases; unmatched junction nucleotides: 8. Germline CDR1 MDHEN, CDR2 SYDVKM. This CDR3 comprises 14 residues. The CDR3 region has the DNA TGTGCCAGCAGTGAAACAGGGGGTAGCGATGGCTACACCTTC. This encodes CASSETGGSDGYTF.

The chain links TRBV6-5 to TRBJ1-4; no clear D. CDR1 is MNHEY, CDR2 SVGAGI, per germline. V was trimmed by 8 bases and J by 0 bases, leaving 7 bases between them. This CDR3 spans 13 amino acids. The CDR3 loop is CASGTTTNEKLFF. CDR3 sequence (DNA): TGTGCCAGCGGTACTACAACTAATGAAAAACTGTTTTTT.

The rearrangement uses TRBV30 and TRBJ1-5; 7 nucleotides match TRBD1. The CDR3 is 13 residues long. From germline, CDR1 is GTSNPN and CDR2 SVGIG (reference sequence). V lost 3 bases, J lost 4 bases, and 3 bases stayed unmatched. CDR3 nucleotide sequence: TGTGCCTGGAGAGGGGGCCCTAATCAGCCCCAGCATTTT. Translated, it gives CAWRGGPNQPQHF. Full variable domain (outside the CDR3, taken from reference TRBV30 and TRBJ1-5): SQTIHQWPATLVQPVGSPLSLECTVEGTSNPNLYWYRQAAGRGLQLLFYSVGIGQISSEVPQNLSASRPQDRQFILSSKKLLLSDSGFYLCAWRGGPNQPQHFGDGTRLSIL.

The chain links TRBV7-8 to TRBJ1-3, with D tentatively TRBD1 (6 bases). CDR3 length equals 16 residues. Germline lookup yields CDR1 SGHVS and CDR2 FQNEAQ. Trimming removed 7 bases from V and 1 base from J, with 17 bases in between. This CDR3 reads CASTKSPDRSGNTIYF. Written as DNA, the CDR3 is TGTGCCAGCACGAAATCCCCGGACAGATCTGGAAACACCATATATTTT.

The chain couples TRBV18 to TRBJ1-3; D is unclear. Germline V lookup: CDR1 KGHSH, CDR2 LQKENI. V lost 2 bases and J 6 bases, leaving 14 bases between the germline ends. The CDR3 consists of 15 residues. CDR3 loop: CASSPWASSENTIYF. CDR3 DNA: TGTGCCAGCTCACCATGGGCATCGTCAGAAAACACCATATATTTT.

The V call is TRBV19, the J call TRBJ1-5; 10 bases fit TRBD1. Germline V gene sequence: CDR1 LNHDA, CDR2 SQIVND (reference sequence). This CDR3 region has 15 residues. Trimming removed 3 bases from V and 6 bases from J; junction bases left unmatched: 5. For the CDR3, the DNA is TGTGCCAGTAGTATGGGACAGGGGAGGTTTCAGCCCCAGCATTTT. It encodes CASSMGQGRFQPQHF.

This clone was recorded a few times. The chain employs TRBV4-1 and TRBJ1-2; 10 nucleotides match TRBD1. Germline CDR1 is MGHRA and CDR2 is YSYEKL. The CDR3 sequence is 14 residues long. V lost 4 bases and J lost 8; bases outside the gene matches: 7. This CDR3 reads CASSLEEGQGGYTF. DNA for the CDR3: TGCGCCAGCAGCCTTGAAGAGGGACAGGGGGGCTACACCTTC.

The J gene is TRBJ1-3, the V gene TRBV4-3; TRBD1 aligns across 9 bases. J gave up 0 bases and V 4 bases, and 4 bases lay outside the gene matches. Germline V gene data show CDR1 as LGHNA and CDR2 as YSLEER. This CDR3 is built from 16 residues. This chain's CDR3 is CASSPTTGGSGNTIYF. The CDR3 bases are TGCGCCAGCAGCCCGACGACAGGGGGCTCTGGAAACACCATATATTTT.

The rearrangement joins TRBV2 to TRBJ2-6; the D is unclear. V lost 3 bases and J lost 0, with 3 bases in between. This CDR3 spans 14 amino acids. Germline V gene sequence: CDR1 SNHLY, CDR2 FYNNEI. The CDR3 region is CASSESSGANVLTF. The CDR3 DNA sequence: TGTGCCAGCAGTGAGAGCTCTGGGGCCAACGTCCTGACTTTC. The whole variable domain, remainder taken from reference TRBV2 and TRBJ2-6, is EPEVTQTPSHQVTQMGQEVILRCVPISNHLYFYWYRQILGQKVEFLVSFYNNEISEKSEIFDDQFSVERPDGSNFTLKIRSTKLEDSAMYFCASSESSGANVLTFGAGSRLTVL.

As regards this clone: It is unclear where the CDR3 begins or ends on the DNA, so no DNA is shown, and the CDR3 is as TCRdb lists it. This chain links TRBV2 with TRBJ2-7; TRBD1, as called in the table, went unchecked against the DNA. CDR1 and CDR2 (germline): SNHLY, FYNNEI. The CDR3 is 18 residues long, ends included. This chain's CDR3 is CASILGITGLVSPYEQYF.

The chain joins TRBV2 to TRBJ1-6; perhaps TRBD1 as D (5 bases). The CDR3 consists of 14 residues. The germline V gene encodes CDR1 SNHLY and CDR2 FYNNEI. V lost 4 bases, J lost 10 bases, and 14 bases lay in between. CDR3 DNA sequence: TGTGCCAGCAGTGTCGTACAGGCGGACTCACCCCTCCACTTT. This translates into CASSVVQADSPLHF.

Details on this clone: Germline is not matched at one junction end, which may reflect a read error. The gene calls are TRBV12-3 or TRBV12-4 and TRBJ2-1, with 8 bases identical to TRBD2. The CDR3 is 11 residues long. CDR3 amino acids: CASSLAGEQFF. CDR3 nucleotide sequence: TGTGCCAGCAGTCTAGCGGGCGAGCAGTTCTTC.

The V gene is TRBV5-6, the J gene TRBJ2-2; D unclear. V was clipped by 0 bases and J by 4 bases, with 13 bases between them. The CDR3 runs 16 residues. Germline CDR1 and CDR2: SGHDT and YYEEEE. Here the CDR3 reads CASSLAQKRSTGELFF. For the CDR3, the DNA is TGTGCCAGCAGCTTGGCGCAGAAGCGTTCCACCGGGGAGCTGTTTTTT. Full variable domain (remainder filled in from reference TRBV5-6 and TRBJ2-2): DAGVTQSPTHLIKTRGQQVTLRCSPKSGHDTVSWYQQALGQGPQFIFQYYEEEERQRGNFPDRFSGHQFPNYSSELNVNALLLGDSALYLCASSLAQKRSTGELFFGEGSRLTVL.

CDR3 amino acids: CASSRGQTSGNTIYF. CDR3 coding DNA: TGTGCCAGCAGCCGGGGCCAGACCTCTGGAAACACCATATATTTT. The chain combines TRBV3-1 (or the pseudogene TRBV3-2) with TRBJ1-3; D possibly corresponds to TRBD1 (5 bases). Per germline, CDR1 LGHDT and CDR2 YNNKEL (reference sequence). V lost 4 bases, J lost 0 bases, and 10 bases lay in between. This CDR3 spans 15 amino acids.

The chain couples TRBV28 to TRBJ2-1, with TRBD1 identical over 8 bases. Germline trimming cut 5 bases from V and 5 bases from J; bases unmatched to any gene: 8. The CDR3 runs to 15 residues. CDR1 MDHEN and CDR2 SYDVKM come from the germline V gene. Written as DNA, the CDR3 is TGTGCCAGCAGTCCATTTGTGGACAGGGACAATGAGCAGTTCTTC. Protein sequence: CASSPFVDRDNEQFF.

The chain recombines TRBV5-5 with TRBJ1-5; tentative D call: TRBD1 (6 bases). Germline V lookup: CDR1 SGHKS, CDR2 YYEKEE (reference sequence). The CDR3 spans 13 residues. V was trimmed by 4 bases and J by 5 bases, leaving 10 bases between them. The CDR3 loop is CASSPQGHQPQHF. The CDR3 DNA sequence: TGTGCCAGCAGCCCTCAGGGGCATCAGCCCCAGCATTTT.

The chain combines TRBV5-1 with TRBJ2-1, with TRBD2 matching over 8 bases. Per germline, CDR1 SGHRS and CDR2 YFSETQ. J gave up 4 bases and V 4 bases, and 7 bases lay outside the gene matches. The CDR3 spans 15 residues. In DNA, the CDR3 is TGCGCCAGCAGCCCCCCGGGACTAGAATACAATGAGCAGTTCTTC. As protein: CASSPPGLEYNEQFF.

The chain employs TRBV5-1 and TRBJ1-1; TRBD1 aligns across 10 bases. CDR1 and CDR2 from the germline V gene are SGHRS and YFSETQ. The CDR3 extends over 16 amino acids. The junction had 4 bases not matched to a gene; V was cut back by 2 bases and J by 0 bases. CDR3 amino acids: CASSLGTGALNTEAFF. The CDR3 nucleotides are TGCGCCAGCAGCTTAGGGACAGGGGCGTTGAACACTGAAGCTTTCTTT. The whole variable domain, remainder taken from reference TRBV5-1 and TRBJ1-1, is KAGVTQTPRYLIKTRGQQVTLSCSPISGHRSVSWYQQTPGQGLQFLFEYFSETQRNKGNFPGRFSGRQFSNSRSEMNVSTLELGDSALYLCASSLGTGALNTEAFFGQGTRLTVV.

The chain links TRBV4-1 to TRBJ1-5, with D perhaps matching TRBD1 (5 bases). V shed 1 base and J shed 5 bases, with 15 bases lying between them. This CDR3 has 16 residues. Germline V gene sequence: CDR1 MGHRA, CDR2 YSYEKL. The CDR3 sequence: CASSQGRTTADQPQHF. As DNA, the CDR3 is TGCGCCAGCAGCCAAGGGCGGACAACGGCTGATCAGCCCCAGCATTTT.

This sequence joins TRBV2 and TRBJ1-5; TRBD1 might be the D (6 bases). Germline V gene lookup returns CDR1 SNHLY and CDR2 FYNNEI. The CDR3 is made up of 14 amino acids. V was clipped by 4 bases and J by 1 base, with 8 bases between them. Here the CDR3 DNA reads TGTGCCAGCAGTGCCCAGGGGAGCAATCAGCCCCAGCATTTT. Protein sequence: CASSAQGSNQPQHF.

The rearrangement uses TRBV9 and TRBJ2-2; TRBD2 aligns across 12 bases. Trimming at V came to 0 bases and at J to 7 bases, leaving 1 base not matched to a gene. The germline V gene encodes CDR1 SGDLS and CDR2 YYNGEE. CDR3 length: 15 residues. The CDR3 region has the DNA TGTGCCAGCAGCGTAGGACTAGCGGGAGACGGGGAGCTGTTTTTT. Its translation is CASSVGLAGDGELFF.

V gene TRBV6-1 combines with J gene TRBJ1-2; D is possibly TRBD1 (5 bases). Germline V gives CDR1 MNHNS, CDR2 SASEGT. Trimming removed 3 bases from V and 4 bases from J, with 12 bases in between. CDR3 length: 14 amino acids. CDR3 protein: CASSDRVLIYGYTF. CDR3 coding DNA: TGTGCCAGCAGTGACAGGGTTCTAATCTATGGCTACACCTTC.

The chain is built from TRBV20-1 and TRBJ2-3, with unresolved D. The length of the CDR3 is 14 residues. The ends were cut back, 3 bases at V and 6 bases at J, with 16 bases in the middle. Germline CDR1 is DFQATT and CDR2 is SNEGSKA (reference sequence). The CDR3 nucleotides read TGCAGTGCTAGTGATCCCGATGCACGGGATACGCAGTATTTT. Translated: CSASDPDARDTQYF.